The 21 T cell receptor beta chains presented below share a single source sample, sequenced in a study of T cell repertoires in cytomegalovirus infection. TCRdb re-analysed the reads in MiXCR, keeping a single row per CDR3 protein. The sample contains approximately 730,000 distinct CDR3 sequences, 25% to 35% of which appear only once. Antigens for these TCRs are unknown. The sequenced sample was cultured CD8+ T cells from PBMCs, obtained from culture after CMV antigen stimulation. The receptor source for this set is a human donor in good health (CMV status not recorded). Some clones in this sample may be carry-over from other donors' samples.

As to this clonotype: A read error may explain this, as a much larger clone is one base away. This chain joins TRBV6-5 and TRBJ2-1; the D gene is possibly TRBD2 (5 bases). This CDR3 comprises 15 residues. Looked up from germline, CDR1 is MNHEY and CDR2 is SVGAGI. Trimming took 2 bases from V and 7 from J, leaving 15 bases between them. In DNA, the CDR3 is TGTGCCAGCAGTTACCTTTTTACAAGGGAGAATGAGCAGTTCTTC. This translates into CASSYLFTRENEQFF.

This chain joins TRBV10-2 and TRBJ2-7, with D perhaps assigned TRBD1 or TRBD2 (5 bases each). The CDR3 is made up of 14 amino acids. The germline V gene encodes CDR1 WSHSY and CDR2 SAAADI. Trimming left V 4 bases short and J 4 bases short, with 14 bases between. The chain's CDR3 is CASSGGFGAYEQYF. The CDR3 bases are TGCGCCAGCAGTGGGGGGTTCGGGGCTTACGAGCAGTACTTC.

This clonotype was counted only a few times. One junction end does not reproduce the germline sequence, and a read error may be involved. The chain is built from TRBV7-3 and TRBJ2-1; D is perhaps TRBD1 (5 bases). CDR1 SGHTA and CDR2 FQGTGA come from the germline V gene. The CDR3 has 16 residues. Written as DNA, the CDR3 is TGTGCCAGCAGCGTAACAGGTGGGGACTCCTACAATGAGCAGTTCTTC. Translated, it gives CASSVTGGDSYNEQFF.

The chain employs TRBV12-3 or TRBV12-4 and TRBJ1-3; D perhaps matches TRBD1 (5 bases). The CDR3 has 18 amino acids. V lost 7 bases to trimming and J lost 7 bases, with 29 bases between them. CDR3: CASTAGYATERLENTIYF. The CDR3 DNA reads as TGTGCCAGCACCGCCGGCTACGCGACAGAGAGGTTGGAGAACACCATATATTTT.

The V and J genes are TRBV6-2 or TRBV6-3 and TRBJ1-1; D gene ambiguous. The germline V gene encodes CDR1 MNHEY and CDR2 SVGEGT. Trimming cost V 5 bases and J 4 bases, with 8 bases left between them. This CDR3 contains 12 residues. This CDR3 is CASSVHRTEAFF. CDR3 DNA sequence: TGTGCCAGCAGTGTACACCGCACTGAAGCTTTCTTT.

This clonotype has just a few counts. This chain joins TRBV6-2 or TRBV6-3 and TRBJ1-1; D ambiguous. From germline, CDR1 is MNHEY and CDR2 SVGEGT. CDR3 size: 15 residues. The V end was cut by 10 bases, the J end by 0 bases, with 18 bases between. The CDR3 DNA sequence: TGTGCCACCTGCGGGGTAGGTAACATGAACACTGAAGCTTTCTTT. It translates to CATCGVGNMNTEAFF.

The rearrangement joins TRBV23-1 to TRBJ2-7, with D uncertain. TRBV23-1 falls under the ORF class, with uncertain function. Trimming removed 0 bases at V and 10 bases at J, with 10 bases between. The CDR3 is 12 amino acids. The CDR3 nucleotides read TGCGCCAGCAGTCAATCGGGTCGGATCCAGTACTTC. Protein sequence: CASSQSGRIQYF.

This rearrangement joins TRBV7-9 to TRBJ2-5; TRBD2 matches 10 bases. This CDR3 is built from 16 residues. Germline V gene data show CDR1 as SEHNR and CDR2 as FQNEAQ (reference sequence). Germline trimming cut 4 bases from V and 6 bases from J; bases unmatched to any gene: 11. CDR3 sequence (DNA): TGTGCCAGCAGCTCCCCGAGGGTAGCGGGGGGCAAGACCCAGTACTTC. Residues: CASSSPRVAGGKTQYF. Full variable domain (remainder filled in from reference TRBV7-9 and TRBJ2-5): DTGVSQNPRHKITKRGQNVTFRCDPISEHNRLYWYRQTLGQGPEFLTYFQNEAQLEKSRLLSDRFSAERPKGSFSTLEIQRTEQGDSAMYLCASSSPRVAGGKTQYFGPGTRLLVL.

The rearrangement links TRBV13 to TRBJ2-7; D may match TRBD1 or TRBD2 (6 bases each). This CDR3 spans 14 amino acids. Germline assignment: CDR1 PRHDT and CDR2 FYEKMQ (reference sequence). The CDR3 spells CASNLREGGYEQYV. In DNA, the CDR3 is TGTGCCAGCAACTTAAGAGAGGGGGGTTACGAGCAGTACGTC.

The chain uses TRBV27 and TRBJ1-1; TRBD1 agrees at 7 bases. This CDR3 is 14 amino acids long. Germline lookup yields CDR1 MNHEY and CDR2 SMNVEV (reference sequence). V trimming: 2 bases; J trimming: 4 bases; junction bases outside the gene matches: 4. The CDR3 protein is CASSLMTGFTEAFF. CDR3 bases: TGTGCCAGCAGTTTAATGACAGGGTTCACTGAAGCTTTCTTT.

The chain has TRBV7-9 and TRBJ2-1, with no clear D. The V gene's germline CDR1 is SEHNR and CDR2 FQNEAQ (reference sequence). Trimming left V 5 bases short and J 10 bases short, with 12 bases between. The CDR3 has 12 amino acids. The CDR3 coding sequence is TGTGCCAGCAGCCCGGACCCCGGAGAGCAGTTCTTC. It specifies CASSPDPGEQFF.

The chain combines TRBV7-6 with TRBJ2-7, with TRBD1 matching over 9 bases. This CDR3 is built from 15 residues. V shed 5 bases and J 2 bases; nucleotides not matched to a gene: 7. The germline CDR1 and CDR2 sequences are SGHVS and FNYEAQ. CDR3 sequence: CASSKGTGQAYEQYV. The CDR3 nucleotides are TGTGCCAGCAGCAAAGGGACAGGGCAGGCCTACGAGCAGTACGTC.

V and J are TRBV27 and TRBJ2-3, with 9 positions matching TRBD2. V trimming: 7 bases; J trimming: 0 bases; junction bases outside the gene matches: 11. Germline V gene data show CDR1 as MNHEY and CDR2 as SMNVEV (reference sequence). The CDR3 is 17 amino acids. In DNA form, the CDR3 reads TGTGCCAGCATTCAGGCTAGCGGGGAGAGTAGCACAGATACGCAGTATTTT. This gives the protein CASIQASGESSTDTQYF.

The chain is built from TRBV11-2 and TRBJ2-1; 8 nucleotides line up with TRBD2. Germline V gives CDR1 SGHAT, CDR2 FQNNGV. The CDR3 spans 21 residues. V dropped 5 bases and J dropped 5; count of bases not matched to a gene: 26. The CDR3 coding sequence is TGTGCCAGCAGCCCCTTAACGGGTTTAGTAGGGCGGGGGGTGCCTCACAATGAGCAGTTCTTC. It encodes CASSPLTGLVGRGVPHNEQFF.

This clonotype has just a few counts. The chain couples TRBV7-9 to TRBJ2-2; D possibly corresponds to TRBD1 (5 bases). Trimming left V 2 bases short and J 0 bases short, with 10 bases between. Germline loops: CDR1 SEHNR, CDR2 FQNEAQ (reference sequence). There are 16 residues in the CDR3. DNA for the CDR3: TGTGCCAGCAGCTTATTGGGGCCCTCGAACACCGGGGAGCTGTTTTTT. Translated, it gives CASSLLGPSNTGELFF.

V usage is TRBV7-9 and J usage is TRBJ2-1, with D hard to call. The CDR3 covers 10 residues. V lost 5 bases and J lost 10, with 6 bases in between. Per germline, CDR1 SEHNR and CDR2 FQNEAQ (reference sequence). The CDR3 DNA sequence: TGTGCCAGCAGCAGATCGGAGCAGTTCTTC. It is translated as CASSRSEQFF.

V usage is TRBV7-9 and J usage is TRBJ1-2, with D tentatively TRBD1 (5 bases). With 5 bases removed from V and 0 bases from J, the gap between germline ends came to 13 bases. CDR1 is SEHNR, CDR2 FQNEAQ, per germline (reference sequence). The CDR3 consists of 15 residues. The CDR3 loop reads CASSPTPGPNYGYTF. The CDR3, as DNA: TGTGCCAGCAGCCCGACGCCGGGACCTAACTATGGCTACACCTTC.

The rearrangement uses TRBV6-1 and TRBJ2-7, with D possibly matching TRBD2 (6 bases). Germline V lookup: CDR1 MNHNS, CDR2 SASEGT. The CDR3 spans 12 residues. V shed 7 bases and J shed 3 bases, with 10 bases lying between them. CDR3 sequence: CASMSGLYEQYF. CDR3 nucleotide sequence: TGTGCCAGCATGAGCGGGCTCTACGAGCAGTACTTC.

The gene calls are TRBV12-3 or TRBV12-4 and TRBJ1-6; the D gene is possibly TRBD1 (5 bases). Trimming removed 5 bases from V and 10 bases from J, with 15 bases in between. The CDR3 consists of 14 residues. The CDR3 region is CASSPQGFDSPLHF. DNA of the CDR3: TGTGCCAGCAGTCCCCAGGGATTTGACTCACCCCTCCACTTT.

This clonotype was detected only a few times. This rearrangement joins TRBV7-9 to TRBJ1-2; possible D gene TRBD1, 5 bases. Germline values: CDR1 SEHNR, CDR2 FQNEAQ (reference sequence). V dropped 7 bases and J dropped 2 bases, with 17 bases sitting between them. There are 15 residues in the CDR3. The CDR3 sequence is CASTIGEGLNYGYTF. CDR3 bases: TGTGCCAGCACCATCGGTGAGGGGTTGAACTATGGCTACACCTTC.

This clonotype occurred a few times. The V call is TRBV28, the J call TRBJ2-2; tentatively, D is TRBD2 (6 bases). The CDR3 runs 14 residues. CDR1 and CDR2 from the germline V gene are MDHEN and SYDVKM. V shed 4 bases and J shed 6 bases, with 12 bases lying between them. The CDR3 here is CASSSPGLSGELFF. The CDR3 DNA sequence: TGTGCCAGCAGTTCCCCCGGACTATCCGGGGAGCTGTTTTTT.